These T cell receptor beta chains were read from a single sample in a study of blood T cell repertoires in COVID-19. The repertoire was sequenced with immunoSEQ multiplex PCR; TCRdb's copy has only in-frame clones and lacks some. This sample has a few hundred thousand clones, with about nine tenths found just once. What was sequenced was peripheral blood. All receptors come from a middle-aged man with active or convalescent COVID-19. The CDR3 runs from the conserved cysteine through the conserved F or W. Each record gives: J gene, V gene, clone size, D gene, CDR3 protein, CDR3 DNA. D genes are given only for firm matches. Size tells how often a clone was seen (once, few, many) or the class of an expanded clone, and some rows leave it out.

>TRBJ2-2|TRBV7-3|.|TRBD1
CASSPPGQALTGELFF
TGTGCCAGCAGCCCCCCGGGACAGGCCCTCACCGGGGAGCTGTTTTTT
>TRBJ1-2|TRBV18|.|.
CASSPPAGGYTF
TGTGCCAGCTCACCACCTGCGGGCGGCTACACCTTC
>TRBJ2-5|TRBV5-1|.|.
CASSPAGTGYETQYF
TGCGCCAGCAGCCCGGCCGGCACAGGGTACGAGACCCAGTACTTC
>TRBJ2-7|TRBV24-1|.|.
CATSDQDRSWYF
TGTGCCACCAGTGATCAGGACAGATCGTGGTACTTC
>TRBJ2-1|TRBV7-2|.|.
CASSLMVGSSYNEQFF
TGTGCCAGCAGCTTGATGGTCGGGAGCTCCTACAATGAGCAGTTCTTC
>TRBJ1-1|TRBV28|.|.
CASSSHQGTEAFF
TGTGCCAGCAGTTCCCACCAGGGCACTGAAGCTTTCTTT
>TRBJ1-3|TRBV30|.|TRBD1
CAWSWGQEGNTIYF
TGTGCCTGGAGTTGGGGACAGGAGGGAAACACCATATATTTT
>TRBJ2-5|TRBV12-3/TRBV12-4|.|.
CASSFIQETQYF
TGTGCCAGCAGCTTTATCCAAGAGACCCAGTACTTC
>TRBJ1-5|TRBV28|.|TRBD1
CASIPPGAGGSNQPQHF
TGTGCCAGCATCCCCCCTGGGGCAGGGGGTAGCAATCAGCCCCAGCATTTT
>TRBJ1-2|TRBV5-4|.|.
CASSLAGGFGYTF
TGTGCCAGCAGCTTGGCGGGGGGTTTCGGCTACACCTTC
>TRBJ1-1|TRBV30|.|.
CAWTQQGLNTEAFF
TGTGCCTGGACCCAGCAGGGTTTGAACACTGAAGCTTTCTTT
>TRBJ1-2|TRBV30|once|.
CAWSGGSGEGYTF
TGTGCCTGGAGTGGGGGATCGGGGGAAGGCTACACCTTC
>TRBJ1-5|TRBV7-6|.|TRBD1
CASSLLSGGSFDQPQHF
TGTGCCAGCAGCTTGTTGTCAGGGGGATCGTTCGATCAGCCCCAGCATTTT
>TRBJ1-2|TRBV28|.|.
CASSGGVGYGYTF
TGTGCCAGCAGTGGCGGGGTAGGCTATGGCTACACCTTC
>TRBJ2-1|TRBV4-3|.|.
CASSQPQLYNEQFF
TGCGCCAGCAGCCAACCACAGCTCTACAATGAGCAGTTCTTC
>TRBJ1-2|TRBV19|.|.
CASSTGIANYGYTF
TGTGCCAGTAGTACAGGGATAGCTAACTATGGCTACACCTTC
>TRBJ2-7|TRBV3-1/TRBV3-2|few|TRBD1
CASSHGQGSGYEQYF
TGTGCCAGCAGCCACGGACAGGGGAGTGGGTACGAGCAGTACTTC
>TRBJ1-5|TRBV28|.|TRBD1
CASSLPLTGSNQPQHF
TGTGCCAGCAGTTTACCCCTGACAGGGTCGAATCAGCCCCAGCATTTT
>TRBJ2-3|TRBV5-1|.|TRBD1
CASSRDRGSDTQYF
TGCGCCAGCAGCCGGGACAGGGGATCAGATACGCAGTATTTT
>TRBJ1-6|TRBV5-1|.|TRBD1
CASSLRAGGSYNSPLHF
TGCGCCAGCAGCTTGAGGGCAGGGGGCAGCTATAATTCACCCCTCCACTTT
>TRBJ2-5|TRBV19|.|.
CASSRGAGRGETQYF
TGTGCCAGTAGTAGGGGCGCAGGCAGAGGAGAGACCCAGTACTTC
>TRBJ2-2|TRBV6-6|.|TRBD1
CASSWGTGANTGELFF
TGTGCCAGCAGTTGGGGGACAGGAGCGAACACCGGGGAGCTGTTTTTT
>TRBJ1-4|TRBV4-3|few|TRBD1
CASSQDGQGDEKLFF
TGCGCCAGCAGCCAAGATGGACAGGGGGATGAAAAACTGTTTTTT
>TRBJ1-1|TRBV5-4|.|.
CASSGGGLNTEAFF
TGTGCCAGTAGTGGAGGCGGATTGAACACTGAAGCTTTCTTT
>TRBJ1-4|TRBV18|.|TRBD1
CASSPGTGGTNEKLFF
TGTGCCAGCTCCCCCGGGACAGGGGGGACTAATGAAAAACTGTTTTTT
>TRBJ2-7|TRBV7-9|.|.
CASSLDGLNEQYF
TGTGCCAGCAGCTTAGACGGGTTGAACGAGCAGTACTTC
>TRBJ1-2|TRBV6-5|few|TRBD1
CASSRWGQGTDGYTF
TGTGCCAGCAGCCGGTGGGGACAGGGGACGGATGGCTACACCTTC
>TRBJ2-3|TRBV7-3|.|TRBD2
CASSSNSGGTDTQYF
TGTGCCAGCAGCTCAAATAGCGGGGGGACGGATACGCAGTATTTT
>TRBJ2-2|TRBV7-8|.|TRBD2
CAEYGGETGELFF
TGTGCGGAATACGGGGGGGAAACCGGGGAGCTGTTTTTT
>TRBJ1-5|TRBV28|.|.
CASTPSGGSNQPQHF
TGTGCCAGCACCCCCAGCGGGGGGTCGAATCAGCCCCAGCATTTT
>TRBJ1-2|TRBV5-4|.|TRBD1
CASSLRGQGDYGYTF
TGTGCCAGCAGCTTGAGGGGACAGGGTGACTATGGCTACACCTTC
>TRBJ1-1|TRBV14|few|.
CASSQDRNSEAFF
TGTGCCAGCAGCCAAGATCGGAACAGCGAAGCTTTCTTT
>TRBJ1-6|TRBV6-5|.|.
CASSYTSGTKSPLHF
TGTGCCAGCAGTTACACATCGGGGACAAAATCACCCCTCCACTTT
>TRBJ1-2|TRBV27|.|TRBD1
CASSSRDRGIQGYTF
TGTGCCAGCAGTTCCCGGGACAGGGGGATTCAGGGCTACACCTTC
>TRBJ2-5|TRBV24-1|.|.
CATSDLTGSQETQYF
TGTGCCACCAGTGACCTGACAGGAAGTCAAGAGACCCAGTACTTC
>TRBJ2-1|TRBV7-2|.|.
CASSLAGGQGEQFF
TGTGCCAGCAGCTTAGCGGGGGGGCAGGGTGAGCAGTTCTTC
>TRBJ2-7|TRBV18|.|TRBD1
CASSPRRTGESSYEQYF
TGTGCCAGCTCACCCCGAAGGACAGGGGAATCCTCCTACGAGCAGTACTTC
>TRBJ1-2|TRBV6-5|.|TRBD1
CASSRDRDYGYTF
TGTGCCAGCAGTAGGGACAGGGACTATGGCTACACCTTC
>TRBJ1-1|TRBV11-1|.|.
CASSFGRNTEAFF
TGTGCCAGCAGCTTTGGGCGGAACACTGAAGCTTTCTTT
>TRBJ1-5|TRBV30|.|TRBD1
CAWSSATGGGQPQHF
TGTGCCTGGAGTTCCGCAACAGGGGGCGGTCAGCCCCAGCATTTT
>TRBJ2-3|TRBV2|.|TRBD2
CASKTSGTLTDTQYF
TGTGCCAGCAAAACTAGCGGGACTCTCACAGATACGCAGTATTTT
>TRBJ1-6|TRBV5-4|few|.
CASSLAGIFSPLHF
TGTGCCAGCAGCTTGGCGGGGATTTTTTCACCCCTCCACTTT
>TRBJ2-3|TRBV7-9|.|TRBD1
CASSLVLTGRDTQYF
TGTGCCAGCAGCTTAGTTCTGACAGGGCGAGATACGCAGTATTTT
>TRBJ1-1|TRBV4-3|.|.
CASSQWGVGNTEAFF
TGCGCCAGCAGCCAATGGGGGGTTGGGAACACTGAAGCTTTCTTT
>TRBJ2-3|TRBV7-6|once|TRBD2
CASSPTGLAGGPGTDTQYF
TGTGCCAGCAGCCCTACGGGGCTAGCGGGGGGGCCGGGCACAGATACGCAGTATTTT
>TRBJ2-5|TRBV19|few|.
CASSITGTLQETQYF
TGTGCCAGTAGTATAACCGGGACTTTACAAGAGACCCAGTACTTC
>TRBJ1-1|TRBV27|.|.
CASSPRAGGTEAFF
TGTGCCAGCAGTCCTCGGGCCGGAGGCACTGAAGCTTTCTTT
>TRBJ2-4|TRBV4-1|.|TRBD1
CASSQDRGQGDSKNIQYF
TGCGCCAGCAGCCAAGATCGGGGACAGGGGGATTCCAAAAACATTCAGTACTTC
>TRBJ2-1|TRBV7-8|.|TRBD2
CASSLRLAGAEQFF
TGTGCCAGCAGCTTAAGACTAGCGGGGGCTGAGCAGTTCTTC
>TRBJ2-5|TRBV4-3|.|TRBD2
CASSQATSGGPNQETQYF
TGCGCCAGCAGCCAAGCGACTAGCGGGGGCCCCAACCAAGAGACCCAGTACTTC
>TRBJ1-3|TRBV7-2|.|.
CASSLGQGKNTIYF
TGTGCCAGCAGCTTAGGGCAGGGTAAAAACACCATATATTTT
>TRBJ1-4|TRBV11-2|.|.
CASRRGHGEKLFF
TGTGCCAGCAGAAGAGGCCACGGTGAAAAACTGTTTTTT
>TRBJ2-2|TRBV6-5|.|.
CASSYGQFTGELFF
TGTGCCAGCAGTTACGGACAGTTCACCGGGGAGCTGTTTTTT
>TRBJ1-4|TRBV28|.|TRBD1
CASSPAGGAGEKLFF
TGTGCCAGCAGTCCCGCAGGGGGCGCGGGTGAAAAACTGTTTTTT
>TRBJ1-1|TRBV5-4|.|.
CASSLGQGPNTEAFF
TGTGCCAGCAGCTTGGGTCAGGGCCCGAACACTGAAGCTTTCTTT
>TRBJ1-1|TRBV29-1|.|TRBD1
CSVGGMTGWTEAFF
TGCAGCGTTGGGGGGATGACAGGGTGGACTGAAGCTTTCTTT
>TRBJ1-3|TRBV30|.|.
CAWSSRRRGSGNTIYF
TGTGCCTGGAGTTCCCGTCGCAGAGGCTCTGGAAACACCATATATTTT
>TRBJ1-5|TRBV5-5|.|.
CASSLAPHQPQHF
TGTGCCAGCAGCTTAGCGCCTCATCAGCCCCAGCATTTT